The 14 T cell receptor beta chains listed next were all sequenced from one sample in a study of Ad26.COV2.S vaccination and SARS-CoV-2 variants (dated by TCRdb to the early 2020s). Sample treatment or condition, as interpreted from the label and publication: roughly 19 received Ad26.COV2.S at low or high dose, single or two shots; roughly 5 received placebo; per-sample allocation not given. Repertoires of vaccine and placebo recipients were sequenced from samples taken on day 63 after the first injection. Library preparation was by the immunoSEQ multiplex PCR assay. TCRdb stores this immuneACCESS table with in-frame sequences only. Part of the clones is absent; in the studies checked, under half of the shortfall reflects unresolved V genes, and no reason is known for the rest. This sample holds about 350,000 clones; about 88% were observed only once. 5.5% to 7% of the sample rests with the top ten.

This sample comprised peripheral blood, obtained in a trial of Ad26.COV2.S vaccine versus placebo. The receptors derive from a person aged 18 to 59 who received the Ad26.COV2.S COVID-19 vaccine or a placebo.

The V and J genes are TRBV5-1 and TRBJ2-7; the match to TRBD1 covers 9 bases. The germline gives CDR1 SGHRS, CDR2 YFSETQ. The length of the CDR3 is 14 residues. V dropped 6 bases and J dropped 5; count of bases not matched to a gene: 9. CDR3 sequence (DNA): TGCGCCAGCAACTCCGGGACAGGGTTCCACGAGCAGTACTTC. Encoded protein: CASNSGTGFHEQYF.

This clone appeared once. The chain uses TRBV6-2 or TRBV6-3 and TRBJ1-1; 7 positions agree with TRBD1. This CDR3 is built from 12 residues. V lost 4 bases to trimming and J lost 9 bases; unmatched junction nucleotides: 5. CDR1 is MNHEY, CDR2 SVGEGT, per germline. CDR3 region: CASSSGRGKAFF. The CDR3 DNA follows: TGTGCCAGCAGTTCGGGCAGGGGGAAAGCTTTCTTT.

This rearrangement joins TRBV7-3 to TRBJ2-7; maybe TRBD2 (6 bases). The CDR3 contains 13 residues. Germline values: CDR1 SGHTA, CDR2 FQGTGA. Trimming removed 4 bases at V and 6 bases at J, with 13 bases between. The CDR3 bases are TGTGCCAGCAGCTACACTAGCCTGTTCGAGCAGTACTTC. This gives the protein CASSYTSLFEQYF.

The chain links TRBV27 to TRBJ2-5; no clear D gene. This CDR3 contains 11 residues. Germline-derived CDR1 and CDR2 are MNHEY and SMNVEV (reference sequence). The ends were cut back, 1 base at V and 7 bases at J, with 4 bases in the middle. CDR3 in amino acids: CASSLYGTQYF. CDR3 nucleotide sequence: TGTGCCAGCAGTTTATATGGGACCCAGTACTTC.

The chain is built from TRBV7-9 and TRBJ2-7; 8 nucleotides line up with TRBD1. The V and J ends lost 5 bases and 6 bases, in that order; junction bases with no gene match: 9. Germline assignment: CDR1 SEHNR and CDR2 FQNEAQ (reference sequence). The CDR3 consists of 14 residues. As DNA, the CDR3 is TGTGCCAGCAGCCCGCCCCGGACAGGGCCCGAGCAGTACTTC. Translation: CASSPPRTGPEQYF.

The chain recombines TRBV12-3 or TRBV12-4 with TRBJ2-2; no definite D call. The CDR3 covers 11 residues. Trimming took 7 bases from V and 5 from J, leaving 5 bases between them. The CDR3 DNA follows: TGTGCCAGCACCCTTACCGGGGAGCTGTTTTTT. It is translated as CASTLTGELFF.

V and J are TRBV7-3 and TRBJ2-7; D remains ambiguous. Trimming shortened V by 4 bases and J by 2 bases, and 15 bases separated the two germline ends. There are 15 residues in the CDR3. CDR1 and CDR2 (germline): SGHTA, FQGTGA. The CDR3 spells CASSSPAASPYEQYF. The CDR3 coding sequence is TGTGCCAGCAGCTCGCCTGCTGCCTCTCCCTACGAGCAGTACTTC.

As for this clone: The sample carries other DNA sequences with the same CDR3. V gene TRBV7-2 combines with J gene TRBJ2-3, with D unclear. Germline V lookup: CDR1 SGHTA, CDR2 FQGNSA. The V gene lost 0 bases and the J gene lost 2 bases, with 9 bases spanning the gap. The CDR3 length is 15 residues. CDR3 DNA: TGTGCCAGCAGCTTAGCGGGCGGAACCACAGATACGCAGTATTTT. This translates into CASSLAGGTTDTQYF.

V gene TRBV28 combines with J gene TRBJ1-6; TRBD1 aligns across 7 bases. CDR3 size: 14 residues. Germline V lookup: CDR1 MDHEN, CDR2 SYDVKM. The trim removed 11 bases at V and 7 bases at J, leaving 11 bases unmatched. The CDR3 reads CAACVTRGNSPLHF. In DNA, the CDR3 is TGTGCCGCTTGTGTGACCAGGGGGAATTCACCCCTCCACTTT.

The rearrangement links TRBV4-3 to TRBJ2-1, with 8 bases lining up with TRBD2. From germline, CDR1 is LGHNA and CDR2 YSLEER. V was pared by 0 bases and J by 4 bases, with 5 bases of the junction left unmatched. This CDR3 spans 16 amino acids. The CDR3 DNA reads TGCGCCAGCAGCCAAGATACGGGAGGGAGTTACAATGAGCAGTTCTTC. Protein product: CASSQDTGGSYNEQFF.

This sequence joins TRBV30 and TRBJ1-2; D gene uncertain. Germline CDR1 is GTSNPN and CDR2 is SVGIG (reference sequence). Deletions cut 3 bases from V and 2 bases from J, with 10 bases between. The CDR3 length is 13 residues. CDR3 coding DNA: TGTGCCTGGAGGACACTGGAAAACTATGGCTACACCTTC. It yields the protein CAWRTLENYGYTF.

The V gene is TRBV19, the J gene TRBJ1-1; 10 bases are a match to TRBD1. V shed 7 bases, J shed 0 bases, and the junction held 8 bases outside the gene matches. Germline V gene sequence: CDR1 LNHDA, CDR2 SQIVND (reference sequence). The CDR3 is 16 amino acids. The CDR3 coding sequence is TGTGCCAGTAACAGCATGGGACAGGGGATGAACACTGAAGCTTTCTTT. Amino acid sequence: CASNSMGQGMNTEAFF. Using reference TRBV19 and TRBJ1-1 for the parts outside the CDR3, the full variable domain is DGGITQSPKYLFRKEGQNVTLSCEQNLNHDAMYWYRQDPGQGLRLIYYSQIVNDFQKGDIAEGYSVSREKKESFPLTVTSAQKNPTAFYLCASNSMGQGMNTEAFFGQGTRLTVV.

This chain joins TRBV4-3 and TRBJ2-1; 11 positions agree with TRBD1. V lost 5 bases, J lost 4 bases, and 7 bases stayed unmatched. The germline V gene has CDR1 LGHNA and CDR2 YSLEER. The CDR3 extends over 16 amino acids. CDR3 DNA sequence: TGCGCCAGCAGCGTACGGACAGGGGGCGCTTACAATGAGCAGTTCTTC. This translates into CASSVRTGGAYNEQFF.

The CDR3 region is CASSLIGQGETEAFF. In DNA, the CDR3 is TGTGCCAGCAGTCTCATAGGACAGGGGGAGACTGAAGCTTTCTTT. The rearrangement links TRBV27 to TRBJ1-1, with 10 nucleotides matching TRBD1. Unmatched junction bases numbered 8, after V lost 5 bases and J lost 5 bases. The CDR3 sequence is 15 residues long. Per the germline V gene, CDR1 is MNHEY and CDR2 is SMNVEV (reference sequence).